The 3 T cell receptor beta chains below all came from one sample that was sequenced in a study of blood T cell repertoires in COVID-19. Profiled with immunoSEQ multiplex PCR; TCRdb holds only in-frame clones, not every one. The table shows under 120,000 clones, with roughly 80% occurring only once. Material: peripheral blood. These TCRs come from a man aged 70-80 years with active or convalescent COVID-19.

This clone was observed a single time. The chain carries TRBV2 and TRBJ2-3; maybe TRBD2 (6 bases). V lost 1 base and J 1 base, leaving 9 bases between the germline ends. Germline CDR1 is SNHLY and CDR2 is FYNNEI. This CDR3 has 15 residues. The CDR3 region has the DNA TGTGCCAGCAGTGAAGGACTAGGGGGCACAGATACGCAGTATTTT. Amino acid sequence: CASSEGLGGTDTQYF.

The chain couples TRBV7-9 to TRBJ2-5, with 8 bases that match TRBD1. V gave up 2 bases and J gave up 5 bases; unmatched junction bases: 7. The CDR3 is 15 residues long. The germline gives CDR1 SEHNR, CDR2 FQNEAQ (reference sequence). The CDR3 DNA is TGTGCCAGCAGCTTATCACAGGGGGTAAGGGAGACCCAGTACTTC. Translation: CASSLSQGVRETQYF. Together with reference TRBV7-9 and TRBJ2-5, the CDR3 gives the full variable domain: DTGVSQNPRHKITKRGQNVTFRCDPISEHNRLYWYRQTLGQGPEFLTYFQNEAQLEKSRLLSDRFSAERPKGSFSTLEIQRTEQGDSAMYLCASSLSQGVRETQYFGPGTRLLVL.

This clone was found a few times. This chain uses TRBV30 with TRBJ2-1, with D unclear. With 3 bases removed from V and 0 bases from J, the gap between germline ends came to 12 bases. The CDR3 runs to 15 residues. CDR1 is GTSNPN, CDR2 SVGIG, per germline (reference sequence). The CDR3 DNA sequence: TGTGCCTGGAGCCTTGACATAGACTCCTACAATGAGCAGTTCTTC. Its protein is CAWSLDIDSYNEQFF.